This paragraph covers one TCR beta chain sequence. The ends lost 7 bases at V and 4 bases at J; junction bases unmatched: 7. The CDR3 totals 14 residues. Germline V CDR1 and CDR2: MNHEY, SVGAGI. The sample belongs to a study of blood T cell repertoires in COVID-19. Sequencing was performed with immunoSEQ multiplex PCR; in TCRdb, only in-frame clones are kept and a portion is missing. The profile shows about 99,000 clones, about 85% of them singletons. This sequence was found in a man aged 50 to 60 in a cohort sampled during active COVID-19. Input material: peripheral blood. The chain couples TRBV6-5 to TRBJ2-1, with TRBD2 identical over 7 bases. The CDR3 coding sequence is TGTGCCAGCACTCGAGCGGGGCAATACAATGAGCAGTTCTTC. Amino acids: CASTRAGQYNEQFF.